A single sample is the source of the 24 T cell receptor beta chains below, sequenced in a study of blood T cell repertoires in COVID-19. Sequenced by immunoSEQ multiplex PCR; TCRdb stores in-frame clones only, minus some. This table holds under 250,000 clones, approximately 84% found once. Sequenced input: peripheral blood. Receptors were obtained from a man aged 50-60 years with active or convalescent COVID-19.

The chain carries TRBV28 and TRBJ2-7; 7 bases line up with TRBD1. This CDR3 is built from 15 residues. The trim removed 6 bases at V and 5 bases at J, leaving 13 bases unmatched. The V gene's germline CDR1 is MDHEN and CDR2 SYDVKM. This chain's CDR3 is CASSPGTDSFDEQYF. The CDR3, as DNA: TGTGCCAGCAGCCCAGGGACAGACAGTTTCGACGAGCAGTACTTC.

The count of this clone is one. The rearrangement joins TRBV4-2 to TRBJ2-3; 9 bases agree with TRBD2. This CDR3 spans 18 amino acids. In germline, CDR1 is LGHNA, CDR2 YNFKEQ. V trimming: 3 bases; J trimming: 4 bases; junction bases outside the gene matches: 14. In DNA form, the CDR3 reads TGTGCCAGCAGCCAGGATGGCCCAGCGGGGGGCATAGCAGATACGCAGTATTTT. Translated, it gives CASSQDGPAGGIADTQYF.

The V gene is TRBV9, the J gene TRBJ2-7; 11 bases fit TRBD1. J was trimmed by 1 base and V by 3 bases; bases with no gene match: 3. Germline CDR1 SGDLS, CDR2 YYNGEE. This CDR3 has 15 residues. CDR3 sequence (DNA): TGTGCCAGCAGCGAAGGGACAGGGGGGTCCTACGAGCAGTACTTC. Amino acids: CASSEGTGGSYEQYF.

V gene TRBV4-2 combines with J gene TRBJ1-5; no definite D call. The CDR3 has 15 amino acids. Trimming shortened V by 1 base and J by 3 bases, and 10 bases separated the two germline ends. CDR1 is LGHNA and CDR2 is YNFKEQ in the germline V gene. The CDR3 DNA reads TGTGCCAGCAGCCAAGGGAGGAGCCTCAATCAGCCCCAGCATTTT. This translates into CASSQGRSLNQPQHF.

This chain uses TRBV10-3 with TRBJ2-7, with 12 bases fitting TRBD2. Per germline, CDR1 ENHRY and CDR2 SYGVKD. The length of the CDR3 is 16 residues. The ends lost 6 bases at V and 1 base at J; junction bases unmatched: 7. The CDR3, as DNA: TGTGCCATCAGGCTAGGGACTAGCGGGCATTCCTACGAGCAGTACTTC. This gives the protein CAIRLGTSGHSYEQYF.

In nucleotides, the CDR3 is TGTGCCAGCTCACCATCGGGACAGGGGAGCACAGATACGCAGTATTTT. It codes for CASSPSGQGSTDTQYF. The genes are TRBV18 and TRBJ2-3; TRBD1 aligns across 10 bases. Germline CDR1 KGHSH, CDR2 LQKENI. The CDR3 runs 16 residues. The J segment lost 0 bases and the V segment lost 2 bases, leaving 2 bases of the junction unmatched.

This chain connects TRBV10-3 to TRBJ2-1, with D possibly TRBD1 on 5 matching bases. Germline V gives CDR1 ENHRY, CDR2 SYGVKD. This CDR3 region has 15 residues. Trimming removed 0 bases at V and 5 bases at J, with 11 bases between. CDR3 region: CAISESRGAHNEQFF. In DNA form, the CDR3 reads TGTGCCATCAGTGAGTCTAGGGGTGCCCACAATGAGCAGTTCTTC.

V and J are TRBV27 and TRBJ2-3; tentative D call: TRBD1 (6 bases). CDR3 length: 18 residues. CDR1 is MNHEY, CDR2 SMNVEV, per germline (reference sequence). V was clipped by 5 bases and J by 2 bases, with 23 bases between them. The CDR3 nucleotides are TGTGCCAGCAGTCCAATGGACAGACACCATTCAAACACAGATACGCAGTATTTT. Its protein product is CASSPMDRHHSNTDTQYF.

CDR3 region: CASSPSRGRENTGELFF. As DNA, the CDR3 is TGTGCCAGCTCCCCCTCGAGAGGCAGAGAAAACACCGGGGAGCTGTTTTTT. This chain uses TRBV18 with TRBJ2-2; D remains ambiguous. Germline V gives CDR1 KGHSH, CDR2 LQKENI. This CDR3 spans 17 amino acids. Between the trimmed V and J ends, which lost 6 bases and 2 bases, there was a span of 19 bases.

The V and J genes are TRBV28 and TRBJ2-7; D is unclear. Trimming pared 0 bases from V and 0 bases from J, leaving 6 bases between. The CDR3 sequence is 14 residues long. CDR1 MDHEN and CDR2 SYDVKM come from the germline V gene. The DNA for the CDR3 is TGTGCCAGCAGTTTATGGACTGACTCCTACGAGCAGTACTTC. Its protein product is CASSLWTDSYEQYF.

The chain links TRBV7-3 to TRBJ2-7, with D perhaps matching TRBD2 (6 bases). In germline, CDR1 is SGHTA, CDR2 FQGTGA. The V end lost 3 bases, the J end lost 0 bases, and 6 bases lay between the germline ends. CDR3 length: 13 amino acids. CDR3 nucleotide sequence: TGTGCCAGCAGCTTGGACTACTCCTACGAGCAGTACTTC. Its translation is CASSLDYSYEQYF.

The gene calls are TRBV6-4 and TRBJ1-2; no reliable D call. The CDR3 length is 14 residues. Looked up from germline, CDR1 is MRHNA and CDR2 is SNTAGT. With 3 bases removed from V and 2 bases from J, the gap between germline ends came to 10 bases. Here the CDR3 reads CASSEGGQNYGYTF. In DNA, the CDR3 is TGTGCCAGCAGTGAGGGTGGGCAGAACTATGGCTACACCTTC.

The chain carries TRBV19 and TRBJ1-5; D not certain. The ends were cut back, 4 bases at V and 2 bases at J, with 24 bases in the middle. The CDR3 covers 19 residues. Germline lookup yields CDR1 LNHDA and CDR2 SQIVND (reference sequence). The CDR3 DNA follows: TGTGCCAGTAGTAGTGAGAGACACCCCTCTCCAACGGGCAATCAGCCCCAGCATTTT. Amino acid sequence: CASSSERHPSPTGNQPQHF.

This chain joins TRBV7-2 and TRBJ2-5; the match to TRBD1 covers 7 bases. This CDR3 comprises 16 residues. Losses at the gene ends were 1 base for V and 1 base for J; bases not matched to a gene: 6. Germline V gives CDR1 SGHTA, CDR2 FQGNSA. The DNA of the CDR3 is TGTGCCAGCAGCTTAGGAGGGGGACAGCGCCAAGAGACCCAGTACTTC. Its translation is CASSLGGGQRQETQYF.

In DNA, the CDR3 is TGTGCCAGCAGCTCAGGGGGAAAAATGAGCGCAGATACGCAGTATTTT. This encodes CASSSGGKMSADTQYF. The chain joins TRBV5-4 to TRBJ2-3, with 7 bases that match TRBD1. V gave up 3 bases and J gave up 4 bases; unmatched junction bases: 11. This CDR3 is 16 amino acids long. The germline V gene encodes CDR1 SGHNT and CDR2 YYREEE (reference sequence). The full variable domain, its missing parts supplied by reference TRBV5-4 and TRBJ2-3, is ETGVTQSPTHLIKTRGQQVTLRCSSQSGHNTVSWYQQALGQGPQFIFQYYREEENGRGNFPPRFSGLQFPNYSSELNVNALELDDSALYLCASSSGGKMSADTQYFGPGTRLTVL.

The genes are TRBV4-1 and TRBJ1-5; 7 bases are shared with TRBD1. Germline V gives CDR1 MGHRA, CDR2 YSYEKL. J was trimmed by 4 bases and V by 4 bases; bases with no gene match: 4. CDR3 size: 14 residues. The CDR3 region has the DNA TGCGCCAGCAGCCTGGGACAGCAAAATCAGCCCCAGCATTTT. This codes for CASSLGQQNQPQHF.

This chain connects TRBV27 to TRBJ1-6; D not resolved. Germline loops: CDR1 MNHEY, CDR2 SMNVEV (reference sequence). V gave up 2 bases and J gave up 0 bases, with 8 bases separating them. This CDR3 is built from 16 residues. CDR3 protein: CASSLNRDSYNSPLHF. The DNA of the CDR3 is TGTGCCAGCAGTTTAAATCGCGACTCCTATAATTCACCCCTCCACTTT.

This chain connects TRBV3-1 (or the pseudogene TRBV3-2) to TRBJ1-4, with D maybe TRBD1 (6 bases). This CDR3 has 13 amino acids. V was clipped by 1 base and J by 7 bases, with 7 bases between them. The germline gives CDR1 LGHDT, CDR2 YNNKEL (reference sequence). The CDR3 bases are TGTGCCAGCAGCCAAGTACAGGGTGAAAAACTGTTTTTT. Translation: CASSQVQGEKLFF.

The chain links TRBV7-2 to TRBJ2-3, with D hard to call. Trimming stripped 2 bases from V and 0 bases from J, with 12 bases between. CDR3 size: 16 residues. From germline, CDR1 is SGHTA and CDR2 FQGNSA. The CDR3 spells CASSLQVDSSTDTQYF. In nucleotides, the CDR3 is TGTGCCAGCAGCTTACAGGTCGATTCTAGCACAGATACGCAGTATTTT.

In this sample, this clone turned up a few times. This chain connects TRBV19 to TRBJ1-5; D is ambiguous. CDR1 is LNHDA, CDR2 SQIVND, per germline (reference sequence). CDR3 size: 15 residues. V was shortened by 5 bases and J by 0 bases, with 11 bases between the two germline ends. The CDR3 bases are TGTGCCAGTAGTGACGGGGTCCATAGCAATCAGCCCCAGCATTTT. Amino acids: CASSDGVHSNQPQHF.

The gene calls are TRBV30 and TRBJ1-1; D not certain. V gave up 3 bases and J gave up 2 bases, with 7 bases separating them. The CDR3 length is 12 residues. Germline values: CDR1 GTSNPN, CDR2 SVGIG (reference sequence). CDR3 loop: CAWRLTNTEAFF. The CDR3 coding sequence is TGTGCCTGGAGGTTGACAAACACTGAAGCTTTCTTT.

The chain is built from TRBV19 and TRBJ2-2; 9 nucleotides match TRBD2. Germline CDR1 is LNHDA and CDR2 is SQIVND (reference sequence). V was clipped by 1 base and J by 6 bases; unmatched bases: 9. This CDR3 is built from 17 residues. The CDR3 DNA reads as TGTGCCAGTAGTATAGTGGCGCTAGCGGGAATTGCCGGGGAGCTGTTTTTT. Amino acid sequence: CASSIVALAGIAGELFF. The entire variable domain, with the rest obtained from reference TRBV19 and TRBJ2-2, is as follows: DGGITQSPKYLFRKEGQNVTLSCEQNLNHDAMYWYRQDPGQGLRLIYYSQIVNDFQKGDIAEGYSVSREKKESFPLTVTSAQKNPTAFYLCASSIVALAGIAGELFFGEGSRLTVL.

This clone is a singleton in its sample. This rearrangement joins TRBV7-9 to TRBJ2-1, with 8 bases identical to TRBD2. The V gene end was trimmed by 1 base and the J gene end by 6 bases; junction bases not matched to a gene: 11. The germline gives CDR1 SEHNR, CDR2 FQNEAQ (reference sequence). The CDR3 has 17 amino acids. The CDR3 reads CASSLELTGGRSNEQFF. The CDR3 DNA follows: TGTGCCAGCAGCTTAGAATTGACGGGGGGGCGTTCCAATGAGCAGTTCTTC.

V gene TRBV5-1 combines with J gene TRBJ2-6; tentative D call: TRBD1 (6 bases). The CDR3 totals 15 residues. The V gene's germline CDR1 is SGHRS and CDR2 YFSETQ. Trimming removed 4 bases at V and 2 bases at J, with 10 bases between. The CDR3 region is CASSHRVAGANVLTF. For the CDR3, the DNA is TGCGCCAGCAGCCACAGGGTTGCTGGGGCCAACGTCCTGACTTTC.